The 2 T cell receptor beta chains below come from one sample, sequenced in a study of blood T cell repertoires in COVID-19. The repertoire was sequenced with immunoSEQ multiplex PCR; TCRdb's copy has only in-frame clones and lacks some. The sample records 200,000 or so clones, approximately 91% being singletons. The sample was peripheral blood. These receptors all stem from a man aged 45 to 65 with COVID-19, enrolled during active disease.

The V call is TRBV7-2, the J call TRBJ2-7; perhaps TRBD1 as D (6 bases). Trimming stripped 5 bases from V and 6 bases from J, with 17 bases between. Looked up from germline, CDR1 is SGHTA and CDR2 is FQGNSA. The CDR3 runs to 14 residues. The CDR3 loop is CASSPLWTAGEQYF. CDR3 sequence (DNA): TGTGCCAGCAGCCCCCTGTGGACAGCTGGCGAGCAGTACTTC.

The rearrangement uses TRBV5-1 and TRBJ2-1; 7 positions agree with TRBD1. J gave up 4 bases and V 1 base, and 5 bases lay outside the gene matches. The CDR3 is made up of 15 amino acids. The germline V gene encodes CDR1 SGHRS and CDR2 YFSETQ. DNA of the CDR3: TGCGCCAGCAGCTTGTCGACAGGGAGTTACAATGAGCAGTTCTTC. Translated, it gives CASSLSTGSYNEQFF. The variable domain in full, with the rest retrieved from reference TRBV5-1 and TRBJ2-1, is KAGVTQTPRYLIKTRGQQVTLSCSPISGHRSVSWYQQTPGQGLQFLFEYFSETQRNKGNFPGRFSGRQFSNSRSEMNVSTLELGDSALYLCASSLSTGSYNEQFFGPGTRLTVL.